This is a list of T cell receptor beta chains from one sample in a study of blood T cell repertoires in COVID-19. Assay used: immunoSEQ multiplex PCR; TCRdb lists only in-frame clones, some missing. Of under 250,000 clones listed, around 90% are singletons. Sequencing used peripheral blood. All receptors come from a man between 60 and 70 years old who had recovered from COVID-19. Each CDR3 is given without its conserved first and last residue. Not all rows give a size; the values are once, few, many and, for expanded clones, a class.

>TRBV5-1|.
ASSFGGANTDTQY
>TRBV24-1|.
ATSDPSGGPQETQY
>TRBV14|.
ASSQGLRGQANEKLF
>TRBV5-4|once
ASSLTSGGSHEQY
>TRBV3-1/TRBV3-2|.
ASSQGNPLSVSGRANGELF
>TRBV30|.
AWTPGGLLDTQY
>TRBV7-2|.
ASSHNRGEQF
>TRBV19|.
ASTQRDGYT
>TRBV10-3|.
AIRGSQGANTGELF
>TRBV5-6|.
ASRFLGGTYNSPLH
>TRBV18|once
ASSRTGNQPQH
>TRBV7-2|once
ASSLGAVTTDTQY
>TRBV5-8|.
ASSFTPVRNTEAF
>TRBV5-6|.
ASSLGGGRNTEAF
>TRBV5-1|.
ASSLDGDNREGYT
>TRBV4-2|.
ASSQELLTRSGTNTGELF
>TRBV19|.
ASSIGQGGYGNQPQH
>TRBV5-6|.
ASSLGVQGAGT